A single sample gave rise to the 9 T cell receptor beta chains below, sequenced in a study of shared clonotypes between healthy human individuals. Generated by immunoSEQ multiplex PCR, the TCRdb table keeps only in-frame clones and is missing some. The data hold some 360,000 clones, with 70% to 75% observed a single time. Source material: memory CD4+ T cells sorted from blood. Subset described: CD45RA-negative fraction. Source of these receptors: a man aged 25 to 40 in good health.

The chain couples TRBV18 to TRBJ2-2; D is ambiguous. V was pared by 6 bases and J by 5 bases, with 13 bases between. Germline V gene sequence: CDR1 KGHSH, CDR2 LQKENI. The CDR3 is made up of 14 amino acids. CDR3 DNA sequence: TGTGCCAGCTCGCCCGTGGAGAATACCGGGGAGCTGTTTTTT. It yields the protein CASSPVENTGELFF.

The chain employs TRBV5-4 and TRBJ2-3, with a possible D match to TRBD1 (6 bases). The germline CDR1 and CDR2 sequences are SGHNT and YYREEE (reference sequence). The CDR3 sequence is 14 residues long. V was clipped by 0 bases and J by 8 bases, with 13 bases between them. This CDR3 is CASSLASGVGTQYF. In DNA, the CDR3 is TGTGCCAGCAGCTTGGCTTCAGGGGTCGGTACGCAGTATTTT. Filled out from reference TRBV5-4 and TRBJ2-3, the complete variable domain reads ETGVTQSPTHLIKTRGQQVTLRCSSQSGHNTVSWYQQALGQGPQFIFQYYREEENGRGNFPPRFSGLQFPNYSSELNVNALELDDSALYLCASSLASGVGTQYFGPGTRLTVL.

The chain has TRBV10-3 and TRBJ1-2, with a possible D match to TRBD1 (6 bases). CDR1 and CDR2 (germline): ENHRY, SYGVKD. The CDR3 spans 12 residues. Trimming pared 4 bases from V and 5 bases from J, leaving 8 bases between. In nucleotides, the CDR3 is TGTGCCATCAGTGGTCAGGGGTATGGCTACACCTTC. Amino acid sequence: CAISGQGYGYTF.

The chain carries TRBV2 and TRBJ1-2; a weak D match, TRBD1 (6 bases). Trimming took off 1 base at V and 4 bases at J, with 13 bases between the two ends. Germline V gene lookup returns CDR1 SNHLY and CDR2 FYNNEI. The CDR3 extends over 15 amino acids. The CDR3 DNA sequence: TGTGCCAGCAGTGAAGGAACTACAGGGCTCTATGGCTACACCTTC. This codes for CASSEGTTGLYGYTF.

The gene calls are TRBV10-2 and TRBJ2-2, with 9 bases aligning to TRBD2. V gave up 7 bases and J gave up 6 bases; unmatched junction bases: 9. This CDR3 is built from 15 residues. Germline V CDR1 and CDR2: WSHSY, SAAADI. The CDR3 region has the DNA TGCGCCAGCATCGATCTAGCGGGAATCGCCGGGGAGCTGTTTTTT. Translated, it gives CASIDLAGIAGELFF.

The chain joins TRBV7-9 to TRBJ1-2; D not certain. In germline, CDR1 is SEHNR, CDR2 FQNEAQ (reference sequence). The CDR3 is 17 amino acids. V was shortened by 6 bases and J by 4 bases, with 24 bases between the two germline ends. In DNA, the CDR3 is TGTGCCAGCAGTTTCTTCAATGCGGGGAAATTCTTCTATGGCTACACCTTC. Its protein product is CASSFFNAGKFFYGYTF. The full variable domain, with the rest looked up from reference TRBV7-9 and TRBJ1-2, is DTGVSQNPRHKITKRGQNVTFRCDPISEHNRLYWYRQTLGQGPEFLTYFQNEAQLEKSRLLSDRFSAERPKGSFSTLEIQRTEQGDSAMYLCASSFFNAGKFFYGYTFGSGTRLTVV.

Turning to this clone: Other DNA sequences within the sample encode an identical CDR3. The rearrangement links TRBV10-2 to TRBJ2-3; 9 bases line up with TRBD1. CDR3 length: 14 amino acids. Germline V lookup: CDR1 WSHSY, CDR2 SAAADI. Unmatched junction bases numbered 4, after V lost 6 bases and J lost 3 bases. In DNA form, the CDR3 reads TGCGCCAGCAGAGGGACAGGGAGAACAGATACGCAGTATTTT. This translates into CASRGTGRTDTQYF.

This chain links TRBV28 with TRBJ1-2; no firm D call. Germline assignment: CDR1 MDHEN and CDR2 SYDVKM. Trimming removed 5 bases from V and 3 bases from J, with 22 bases in between. There are 17 residues in the CDR3. The CDR3 loop is CASSPPILEGRDYGYTF. CDR3 DNA sequence: TGTGCCAGCAGTCCACCAATCTTGGAAGGGCGCGACTATGGCTACACCTTC.

The CDR3 loop reads CASRSPGGMLQPQHF. The CDR3, as DNA: TGTGCCAGCAGGTCCCCGGGGGGGATGCTTCAGCCCCAGCATTTT. The V call is TRBV28, the J call TRBJ1-5; maybe TRBD1 (5 bases). The CDR3 runs 15 residues. The V gene's germline CDR1 is MDHEN and CDR2 SYDVKM. V gave up 6 bases and J gave up 6 bases, with 18 bases separating them.